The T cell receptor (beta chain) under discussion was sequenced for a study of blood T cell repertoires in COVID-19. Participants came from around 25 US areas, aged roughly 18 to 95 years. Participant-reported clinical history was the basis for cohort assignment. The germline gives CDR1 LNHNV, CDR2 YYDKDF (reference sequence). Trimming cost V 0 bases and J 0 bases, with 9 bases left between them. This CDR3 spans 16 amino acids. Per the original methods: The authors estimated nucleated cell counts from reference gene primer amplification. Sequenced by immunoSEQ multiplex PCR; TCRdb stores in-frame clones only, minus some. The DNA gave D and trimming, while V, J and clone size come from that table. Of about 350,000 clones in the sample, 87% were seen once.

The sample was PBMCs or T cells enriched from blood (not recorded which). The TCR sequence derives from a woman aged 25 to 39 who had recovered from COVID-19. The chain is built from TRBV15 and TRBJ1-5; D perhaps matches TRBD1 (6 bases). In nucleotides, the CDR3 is TGTGCCACCAGCAGAGAGGACAGCTATAGCAATCAGCCCCAGCATTTT. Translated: CATSREDSYSNQPQHF. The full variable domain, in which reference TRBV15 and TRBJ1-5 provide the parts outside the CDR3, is DAMVIQNPRYQVTQFGKPVTLSCSQTLNHNVMYWYQQKSSQAPKLLFHYYDKDFNNEADTPDNFQSRRPNTSFCFLDIRSPGLGDTAMYLCATSREDSYSNQPQHFGDGTRLSIL.